One and the same sample provided the 8 T cell receptor beta chains below, sequenced in a study of control samples from healthy donors and cancer patients. TCRdb keeps only in-frame clones here, not all; method: immunoSEQ multiplex PCR. This sample has roughly 30,000 clones, with around nine tenths found just once. What was sequenced was PBMCs. The receptors stem from a woman aged 35 to 49 with lung cancer.

This chain joins TRBV19 and TRBJ1-1; 10 positions match TRBD1. V lost 3 bases to trimming and J lost 4 bases; unmatched junction nucleotides: 2. Germline loops: CDR1 LNHDA, CDR2 SQIVND (reference sequence). This CDR3 has 14 amino acids. As DNA, the CDR3 is TGTGCCAGTAGTATCGGGGACAGGGGCACTGAAGCTTTCTTT. It specifies CASSIGDRGTEAFF.

The chain joins TRBV10-1 to TRBJ2-7; possible D gene TRBD1, 6 bases. There are 13 residues in the CDR3. Trimming took 4 bases from V and 6 from J, leaving 13 bases between them. CDR1 and CDR2 (germline): WNHNN, SYGVQD (reference sequence). The CDR3 loop reads CASSGQENSEQYF. CDR3 DNA sequence: TGCGCCAGCAGTGGACAGGAAAACTCCGAGCAGTACTTC.

The chain has TRBV5-4 and TRBJ1-2; D is possibly TRBD1 (6 bases). V was cut by 1 base and J by 7 bases, with 11 bases left in between. Germline V gives CDR1 SGHNT, CDR2 YYREEE (reference sequence). The CDR3 sequence is 13 residues long. This CDR3 reads CASSLRSGAGYTF. CDR3 nucleotide sequence: TGTGCCAGCAGCTTGAGGTCGGGGGCTGGCTACACCTTC.

This rearrangement joins TRBV7-9 to TRBJ2-5; D may be TRBD1 (5 bases). This CDR3 region has 14 residues. The germline V and J ends were trimmed by 8 bases and 5 bases, with 18 bases remaining between them. CDR1 SEHNR and CDR2 FQNEAQ come from the germline V gene (reference sequence). The CDR3 region has the DNA TGTGCCAGCGGGTCCAGGGTCCTCGGGGAGACCCAGTACTTC. Translating it yields CASGSRVLGETQYF. Full variable domain (outside the CDR3, taken from reference TRBV7-9 and TRBJ2-5): DTGVSQNPRHKITKRGQNVTFRCDPISEHNRLYWYRQTLGQGPEFLTYFQNEAQLEKSRLLSDRFSAERPKGSFSTLEIQRTEQGDSAMYLCASGSRVLGETQYFGPGTRLLVL.

This chain links TRBV28 with TRBJ1-1; TRBD1 matches at 7 bases. The V and J ends lost 6 bases and 5 bases, in that order; junction bases with no gene match: 9. Germline values: CDR1 MDHEN, CDR2 SYDVKM. The CDR3 extends over 14 amino acids. The CDR3, as DNA: TGTGCCAGCAGCCCACCCATACAGGGGACTGAAGCTTTCTTT. It specifies CASSPPIQGTEAFF.

This clone was recorded once. The gene calls are TRBV28 and TRBJ2-5; D gene unclear. V lost 3 bases, J lost 1 base, and 9 bases lay in between. CDR3 size: 14 residues. CDR1 and CDR2 (germline): MDHEN, SYDVKM. The CDR3 coding sequence is TGTGCCAGCAGTTTCATGAGTCCCCAAGAGACCCAGTACTTC. It is translated as CASSFMSPQETQYF.

The rearrangement joins TRBV4-2 to TRBJ1-6; D is possibly TRBD1 (5 bases). Per the germline V gene, CDR1 is LGHNA and CDR2 is YNFKEQ. The ends were cut back, 2 bases at V and 8 bases at J, with 10 bases in the middle. The CDR3 contains 14 residues. The DNA for the CDR3 is TGTGCCAGCAGCCAACGGGGGGGGTATTCACCCCTCCACTTT. It yields the protein CASSQRGGYSPLHF.

This clone appeared a few times. V gene TRBV15 combines with J gene TRBJ1-1; no clear D gene. Trimming shortened V by 3 bases and J by 1 base, and 12 bases separated the two germline ends. This CDR3 has 15 residues. Germline values: CDR1 LNHNV, CDR2 YYDKDF (reference sequence). DNA for the CDR3: TGTGCCACCAGCAGCCCCCCCGGCGGGAACACTGAAGCTTTCTTT. Amino acid sequence: CATSSPPGGNTEAFF.